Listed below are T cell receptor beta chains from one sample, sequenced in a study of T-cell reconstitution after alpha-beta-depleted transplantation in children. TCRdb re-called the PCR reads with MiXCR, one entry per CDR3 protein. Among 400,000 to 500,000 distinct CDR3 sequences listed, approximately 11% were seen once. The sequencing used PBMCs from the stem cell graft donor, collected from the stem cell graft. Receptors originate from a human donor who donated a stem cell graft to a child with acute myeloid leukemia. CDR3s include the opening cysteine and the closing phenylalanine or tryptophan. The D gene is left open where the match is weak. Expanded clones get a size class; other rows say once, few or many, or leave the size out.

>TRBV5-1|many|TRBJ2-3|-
CASSARTEDTQYF
TGCGCCAGCAGCGCAAGGACAGAGGATACGCAGTATTTT
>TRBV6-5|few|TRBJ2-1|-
CASSYSGKPSSYNEQFF
TGTGCCAGCAGTTACTCGGGGAAACCTAGCTCCTACAATGAGCAGTTCTTC
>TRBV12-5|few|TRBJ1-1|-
CASGLVAGPMNTEAFF
TGTGCTAGTGGTTTGGTTGCAGGCCCAATGAACACTGAAGCTTTCTTT
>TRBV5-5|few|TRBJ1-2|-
CASSLEQFNYGYTF
TGTGCCAGCAGCTTGGAGCAGTTCAACTATGGCTACACCTTC
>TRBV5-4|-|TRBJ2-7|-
CASSRGSDSSYEQYF
TGTGCCAGCAGCAGGGGGTCGGACAGTTCCTACGAGCAGTACTTC
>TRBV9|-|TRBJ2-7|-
CASSEEAETISEQYF
TGTGCCAGCAGCGAGGAGGCCGAAACGATTTCCGAGCAGTACTTC
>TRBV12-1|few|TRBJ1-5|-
CAGTGSGINQPQHF
TGTGCCGGCACAGGGTCAGGGATCAATCAGCCCCAGCATTTT
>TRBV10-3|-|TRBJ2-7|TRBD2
CAISGTSESYEQYF
TGTGCCATCAGTGGGACTAGCGAATCCTACGAGCAGTACTTC
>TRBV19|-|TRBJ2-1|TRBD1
CASSIGAYRGTNEQFF
TGTGCCAGTAGTATAGGAGCATACAGGGGGACCAATGAGCAGTTCTTC
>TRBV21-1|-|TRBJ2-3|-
CASTFRRGYTSTDTQYF
TGTGCCAGCACGTTCCGGCGGGGATATACTAGCACAGATACGCAGTATTTT
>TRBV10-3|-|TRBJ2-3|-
CAISVRGIYADTQYF
TGTGCCATCAGTGTTCGGGGGATTTACGCAGATACGCAGTATTTT
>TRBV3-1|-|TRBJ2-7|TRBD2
CASSLRGGAEQYF
TGTGCCAGCAGCCTCCGGGGGGGAGCCGAGCAGTACTTC
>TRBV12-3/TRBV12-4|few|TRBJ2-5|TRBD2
CASSSSGGAGEETQYF
TGTGCCAGCAGTTCTAGCGGGGGGGCCGGAGAAGAGACCCAGTACTTC
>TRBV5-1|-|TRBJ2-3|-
CASSSPMGGDTQYF
TGCGCCAGCAGCTCCCCGATGGGGGGTGATACGCAGTATTTT
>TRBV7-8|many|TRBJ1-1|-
CASSAQSRGLNTEAFF
TGTGCCAGCAGCGCCCAGAGCAGGGGCCTGAACACTGAAGCTTTCTTT
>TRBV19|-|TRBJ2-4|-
CASSTLDSSQNIQYF
TGTGCCAGTAGTACCTTGGACAGCAGCCAAAACATTCAGTACTTC
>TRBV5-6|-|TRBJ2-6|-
CASSLARGPGANVLTF
TGTGCCAGCAGCTTGGCTAGGGGTCCTGGGGCCAACGTCCTGACTTTC
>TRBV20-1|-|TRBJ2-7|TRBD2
CSARTSGSGEQYF
TGCAGTGCTAGGACTAGCGGGAGTGGCGAGCAGTACTTC
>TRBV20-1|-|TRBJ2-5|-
CSAGKTGTETQYF
TGCAGTGCTGGAAAGACGGGGACGGAGACCCAGTACTTC
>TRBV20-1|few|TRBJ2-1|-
CSARVGRGWNEQFF
TGCAGTGCTAGAGTCGGCCGAGGATGGAATGAGCAGTTCTTC
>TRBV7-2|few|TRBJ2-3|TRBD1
CASSWDRGNTDTQYF
TGTGCCAGCAGCTGGGACAGGGGAAACACAGATACGCAGTATTTT
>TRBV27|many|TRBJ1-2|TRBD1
CASSFGTGGYGYTF
TGTGCCAGCAGTTTTGGGACAGGGGGCTATGGCTACACCTTC
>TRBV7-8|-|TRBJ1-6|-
CASSFAGSYNSPLHF
TGTGCCAGCAGCTTTGCCGGGTCTTATAATTCACCCCTCCACTTT
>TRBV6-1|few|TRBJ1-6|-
CASSPRNNSPLHF
TGTGCCAGCAGTCCCCGGAATAATTCACCCCTCCACTTT
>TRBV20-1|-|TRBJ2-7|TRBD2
CSAYDGKLAGGYEQYF
TGCAGTGCCTATGATGGGAAACTAGCGGGAGGCTACGAGCAGTACTTC
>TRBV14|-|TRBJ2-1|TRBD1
CASSHLDRTYNEQFF
TGTGCCAGCAGCCATCTGGACAGGACCTACAATGAGCAGTTCTTC
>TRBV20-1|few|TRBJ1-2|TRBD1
CSASPGTGTYGYTF
TGCAGTGCTAGCCCCGGGACAGGGACCTATGGCTACACCTTC
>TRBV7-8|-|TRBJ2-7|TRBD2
CASSLTPAGTSGYEQYF
TGTGCCAGCAGCTTAACCCCCGCCGGGACTAGCGGCTACGAGCAGTACTTC